Below, 7 T cell receptor beta chains from the same sample are listed, as sequenced in a study of T cell responses to AZD1222 COVID-19 vaccine. Libraries were prepared by immunoSEQ multiplex PCR; TCRdb keeps only in-frame clonotypes and omits some of them. The repertoire holds approximately 88,000 clones, with almost 80% as singletons. The sample in question was peripheral blood, obtained on day 0 of AZD1222 vaccination. All receptors derive from an adult in good health.

The chain is built from TRBV6-2 or TRBV6-3 and TRBJ2-7; D unclear. The CDR3 consists of 13 residues. Trimming cost V 5 bases and J 5 bases, with 13 bases left between them. CDR1 is MNHEY and CDR2 is SVGEGT in the germline V gene. CDR3 sequence: CASSPLNRDEQYF. Written as DNA, the CDR3 is TGTGCCAGCAGTCCCCTAAACCGGGACGAGCAGTACTTC.

V is TRBV27 and J is TRBJ1-5; a weak D match, TRBD1 (5 bases). Germline V gene lookup returns CDR1 MNHEY and CDR2 SMNVEV (reference sequence). This CDR3 comprises 15 residues. The germline V and J ends were trimmed by 0 bases and 2 bases, with 8 bases remaining between them. The CDR3, as DNA: TGTGCCAGCAGTTTATCAGGGGCGCGCAATCAGCCCCAGCATTTT. This codes for CASSLSGARNQPQHF.

The chain combines TRBV13 with TRBJ1-1, with 7 positions matching TRBD1. V gave up 5 bases and J gave up 1 base; unmatched junction bases: 13. The germline V gene has CDR1 PRHDT and CDR2 FYEKMQ (reference sequence). This CDR3 comprises 17 residues. The CDR3 loop reads CASSRSADRAKNTEAFF. The CDR3 bases are TGTGCCAGCAGCAGATCAGCCGACAGGGCTAAGAACACTGAAGCTTTCTTT.

The V call is TRBV28, the J call TRBJ1-2, with D possibly matching TRBD1 (5 bases). The CDR3 is 14 residues long. Trimming pared 5 bases from V and 6 bases from J, leaving 16 bases between. CDR1 and CDR2 (germline): MDHEN, SYDVKM. CDR3 DNA: TGTGCCAGCAGTCCCGGGGCAGTCAGGGATGGCTACACCTTC. Its protein is CASSPGAVRDGYTF.

This clone was counted once. This chain links TRBV7-2 with TRBJ2-2; D is uncertain. CDR1 SGHTA and CDR2 FQGNSA come from the germline V gene. CDR3 size: 14 residues. V was cut by 6 bases and J by 3 bases, with 11 bases left in between. CDR3 sequence (DNA): TGTGCCAGCAGACTACCTGAGTACACCGGGGAGCTGTTTTTT. Amino acids: CASRLPEYTGELFF.

This clone was seen once. The V call is TRBV5-1, the J call TRBJ2-7; D perhaps matches TRBD1 (5 bases). CDR1 SGHRS and CDR2 YFSETQ come from the germline V gene. CDR3 length: 13 amino acids. Trimming took off 0 bases at V and 7 bases at J, with 11 bases between the two ends. In DNA form, the CDR3 reads TGCGCCAGCAGCTTGGCCGCGCAGGGTGAGCAGTACTTC. Its protein is CASSLAAQGEQYF.

The genes are TRBV7-2 and TRBJ2-7, with TRBD2 identical over 8 bases. Germline values: CDR1 SGHTA, CDR2 FQGNSA. J lost 4 bases, V lost 1 base, and 18 bases had no gene match. This CDR3 comprises 19 residues. CDR3 sequence: CASSLVFLRGAGVVYEQYF. CDR3 in DNA: TGTGCCAGCAGCTTAGTGTTCCTCCGAGGAGCGGGAGTAGTATACGAGCAGTACTTC.